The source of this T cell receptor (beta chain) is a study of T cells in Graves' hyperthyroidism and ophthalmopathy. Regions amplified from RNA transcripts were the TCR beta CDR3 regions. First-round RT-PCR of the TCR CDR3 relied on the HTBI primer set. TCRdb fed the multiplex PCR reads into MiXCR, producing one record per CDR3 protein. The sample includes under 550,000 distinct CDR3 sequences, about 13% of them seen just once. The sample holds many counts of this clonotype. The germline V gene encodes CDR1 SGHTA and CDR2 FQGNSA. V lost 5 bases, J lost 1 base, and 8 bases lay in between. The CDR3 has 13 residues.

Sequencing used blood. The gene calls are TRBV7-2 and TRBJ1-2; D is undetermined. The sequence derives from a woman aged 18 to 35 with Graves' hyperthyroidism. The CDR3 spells CASSPRLNYGYTF. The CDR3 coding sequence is TGTGCCAGCAGCCCAAGGCTTAACTATGGCTACACCTTC.